The next 7 T cell receptor beta chains were all read from a single sample in a study of cytomegalovirus exposure and HLA in healthy donors. The PCR was carried out with 60 Vbeta primers and 13 Jbeta primers. Sequencing used immunoSEQ multiplex PCR; TCRdb keeps in-frame clones, though not all of them. The sample shows roughly 130,000 clones, approximately 80% of them seen only once. Sequencing used PBMCs. The receptors were gathered from a man aged 35 to 55 in good health and CMV-seronegative.

The chain employs TRBV6-5 and TRBJ2-3; unclear D gene. The germline V gene has CDR1 MNHEY and CDR2 SVGAGI. Trimming removed 1 base from V and 4 bases from J, with 9 bases in between. CDR3 length: 14 amino acids. The CDR3 loop reads CASSYFNEADTQYF. CDR3 coding DNA: TGTGCCAGCAGTTACTTCAATGAGGCAGATACGCAGTATTTT.

This chain links TRBV5-1 with TRBJ2-1, with D maybe TRBD1 (6 bases). In germline, CDR1 is SGHRS, CDR2 YFSETQ. This CDR3 has 14 residues. V was pared by 7 bases and J by 7 bases, with 18 bases between. CDR3 residues: CASAISGAGNEQFF. The CDR3 nucleotides are TGCGCCAGCGCCATCTCAGGGGCAGGGAATGAGCAGTTCTTC.

About this clone itself: One end of the junction is discordant with germline, which a read error may explain. The genes are TRBV7-9 and TRBJ2-4, with TRBD2 identical over 9 bases. CDR3 length: 16 amino acids. Germline lookup yields CDR1 SEHNR and CDR2 FQNEAQ (reference sequence). CDR3 nucleotides: TGTGCCAGCAGCTTAGGAGCGGGACTAGCCAAAAACAGTCAGTACTTC. The encoded protein is CASSLGAGLAKNSQYF. The variable domain in full, with the rest retrieved from reference TRBV7-9 and TRBJ2-4, is DTGVSQNPRHKITKRGQNVTFRCDPISEHNRLYWYRQTLGQGPEFLTYFQNEAQLEKSRLLSDRFSAERPKGSFSTLEIQRTEQGDSAMYLCASSLGAGLAKNSQYFGAGTRLSVL.

The rearrangement joins TRBV19 to TRBJ2-1, with 9 bases fitting TRBD2. This CDR3 contains 16 residues. Germline CDR1 reads LNHDA; CDR2 reads SQIVND (reference sequence). The junction had 12 bases not matched to a gene; V was cut back by 5 bases and J by 7 bases. Here the CDR3 reads CASSRGAGGLRNEQFF. The CDR3 region has the DNA TGTGCCAGTAGTCGAGGGGCGGGGGGGTTGCGGAATGAGCAGTTCTTC.

The V and J genes are TRBV9 and TRBJ2-2; D might be TRBD2 (5 bases). CDR3 length equals 15 residues. In germline, CDR1 is SGDLS, CDR2 YYNGEE. Trimming took 0 bases from V and 7 from J, leaving 13 bases between them. DNA of the CDR3: TGTGCCAGCAGCGTAGGGGCTAGCTTGGGCGGGGAGCTGTTTTTT. Residues: CASSVGASLGGELFF.

The chain carries TRBV7-2 and TRBJ2-1; 9 positions agree with TRBD2. This CDR3 region has 15 residues. After removal of 7 bases from V and 7 bases from J, the junction contained 11 bases not matched to a gene. Germline CDR1 is SGHTA and CDR2 is FQGNSA. CDR3 coding DNA: TGTGCCAGCACCCCCCCGGCGGGGGGGCTGAATGAGCAGTTCTTC. Translated: CASTPPAGGLNEQFF.

The V gene is TRBV28, the J gene TRBJ1-5; D ambiguous. V shed 6 bases and J shed 3 bases, with 15 bases lying between them. Germline CDR1 is MDHEN and CDR2 is SYDVKM. This CDR3 is built from 15 residues. The chain's CDR3 is CASSPPESDNQPQHF. In nucleotides, the CDR3 is TGTGCCAGCAGCCCCCCGGAGAGTGACAATCAGCCCCAGCATTTT.